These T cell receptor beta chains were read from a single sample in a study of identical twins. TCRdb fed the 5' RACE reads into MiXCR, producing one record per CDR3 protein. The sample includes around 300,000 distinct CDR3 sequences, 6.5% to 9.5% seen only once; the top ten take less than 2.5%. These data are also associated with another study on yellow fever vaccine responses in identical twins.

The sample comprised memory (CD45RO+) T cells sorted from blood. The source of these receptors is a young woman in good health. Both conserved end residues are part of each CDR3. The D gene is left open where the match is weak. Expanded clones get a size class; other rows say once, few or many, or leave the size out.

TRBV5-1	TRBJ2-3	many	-	TGCGCCAGCAGTTTCCAGCTAAGAGATACGCAGTATTTT	CASSFQLRDTQYF
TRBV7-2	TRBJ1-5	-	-	TGTGCCAGCAGTTATGACAACTCAAACGGCAATCAGCCCCAGCATTTT	CASSYDNSNGNQPQHF
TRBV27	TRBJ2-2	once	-	TGTGCCAGCAGTCCACCCCGTAGAGGGGAGATCGGGGAGCTGTTTTTT	CASSPPRRGEIGELFF
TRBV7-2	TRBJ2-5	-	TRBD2	TGTGCCAGCAGCGAGGGTATGTCGGGAGGACAAGAGACCCAGTACTTC	CASSEGMSGGQETQYF
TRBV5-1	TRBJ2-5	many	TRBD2	TGCGCCAGCAGCACAGGGACTAGCGGGGCGGAGACCCAGTACTTC	CASSTGTSGAETQYF
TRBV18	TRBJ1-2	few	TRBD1	TGTGCCAGCTCATATGGACAGGGGGAGTATGGCTACACCTTC	CASSYGQGEYGYTF
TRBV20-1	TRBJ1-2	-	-	TGCAGTGCTACCCTTGGCGGCTATGGCTACACCTTC	CSATLGGYGYTF
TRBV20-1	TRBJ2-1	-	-	TGCAGTGCTAGAGATGAACCCGCGGATGAGCAGTTCTTC	CSARDEPADEQFF
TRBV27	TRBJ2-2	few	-	TGTGCCAGCAGTTTCGGGGCGCACGGCACCGGGGAGCTGTTTTTT	CASSFGAHGTGELFF
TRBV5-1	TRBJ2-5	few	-	TGCGCCAGCACCTTGGCATACCGGGGGCAAGAGACCCAGTACTTC	CASTLAYRGQETQYF
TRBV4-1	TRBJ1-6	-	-	TGCGCCAGCAGCCAAGCGGGACTCCTGCGGGCGTCCCTCCACTTT	CASSQAGLLRASLHF
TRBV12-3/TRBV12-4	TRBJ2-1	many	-	TGTGCCAGCAGTTTTGCTAGGGGCTACAATGAGCAGTTCTTC	CASSFARGYNEQFF
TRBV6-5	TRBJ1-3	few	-	TGTGCCAGCAGATACAGCTCTGGAAACACCATATATTTT	CASRYSSGNTIYF
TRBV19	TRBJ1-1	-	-	TGTGCCAGTAGCAGCATAGGTGGCAAGAACACTGAAGCTTTCTTT	CASSSIGGKNTEAFF
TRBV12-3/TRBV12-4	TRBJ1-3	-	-	TGTGCCAGCAGTGCTGGGATCTCTGGAAACACCATATATTTT	CASSAGISGNTIYF
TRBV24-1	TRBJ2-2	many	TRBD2	TGTGCCACCAGTGCTAGCGGGAGGGCCGCCGGGGAGCTGTTTTTT	CATSASGRAAGELFF
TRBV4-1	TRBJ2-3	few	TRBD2	TGCGCCAGCCATCTGACGGGGGAACTAGCGGGAGCTACGCAGTATTTT	CASHLTGELAGATQYF
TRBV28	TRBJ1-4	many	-	TGTGCCAGCAGTTTGTCTCGGACTTGGGATGAAAAACTGTTTTTT	CASSLSRTWDEKLFF
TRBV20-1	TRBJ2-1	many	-	TGCAGTGCGCAACCCCGAGATGAGCAGTTCTTC	CSAQPRDEQFF
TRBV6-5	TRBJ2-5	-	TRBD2	TGTGCCAGCAGTTACTCGAATCCCGGGACTATGGAGACCCAGTACTTC	CASSYSNPGTMETQYF
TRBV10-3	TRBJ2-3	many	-	TGTGCCATCGGACGAGGGGCAGGGGACACAGATACGCAGTATTTT	CAIGRGAGDTDTQYF
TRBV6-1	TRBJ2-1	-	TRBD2	TGTGCCAGCAGGCTGGGACTAGCGGGATTTGGTGAGCAGTTCTTC	CASRLGLAGFGEQFF
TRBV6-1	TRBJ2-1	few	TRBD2	TGTGCCAGCAGACGCAAACCCGGGACTAGCTCCTACAATGAGCAGTTCTTC	CASRRKPGTSSYNEQFF
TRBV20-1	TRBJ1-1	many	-	TGCAGTGCTAAGGGGGTGGGGAGGACTGAAGCTTTCTTT	CSAKGVGRTEAFF
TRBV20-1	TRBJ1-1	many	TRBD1	TGCAGTGCTAACAGGGGGAACACTGAAGCTTTCTTT	CSANRGNTEAFF
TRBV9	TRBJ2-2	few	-	TGTGCCAGCAGCGCCCAGGGGCACACCGGGGAGCTGTTTTTT	CASSAQGHTGELFF
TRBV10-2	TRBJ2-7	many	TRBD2	TGCGCCAGCAGAGGACTAGCGGCCTACGAGCAGTACTTC	CASRGLAAYEQYF
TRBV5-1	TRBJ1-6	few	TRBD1	TGCGCCAGCAGCTTGGACAGGGGAAATGGACCCCTCCACTTT	CASSLDRGNGPLHF
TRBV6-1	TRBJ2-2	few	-	TGTGCCAGCAGTGAGGGGTCGGTCGGGGAGCTGTTTTTT	CASSEGSVGELFF
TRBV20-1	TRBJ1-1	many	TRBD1	TGCAGTGCTCGCACCCGGACAGGGGGTAGCACTGAAGCTTTCTTT	CSARTRTGGSTEAFF
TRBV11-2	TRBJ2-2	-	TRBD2	TGTGCCAGCAGCTTTAGCGGGGGGGCCACCGGGGAGCTGTTTTTT	CASSFSGGATGELFF
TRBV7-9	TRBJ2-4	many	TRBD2	TGTGCCAGCAGCCCAACAAGGGAGGGAGGAGGCAAAAACATTCAGTACTTC	CASSPTREGGGKNIQYF
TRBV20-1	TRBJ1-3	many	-	TGCAGTGCCACGGGAGGAGATTACTCTGGAAACACCATATATTTT	CSATGGDYSGNTIYF
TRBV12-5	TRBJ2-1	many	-	TGTGCTAGTGGTTTGGACCCGGGACTTAGCTTCCAGTTCTTC	CASGLDPGLSFQFF
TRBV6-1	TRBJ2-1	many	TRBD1	TGTGCCAGCGGACGGACAGGGCAAGATGAGCAGTTCTTC	CASGRTGQDEQFF
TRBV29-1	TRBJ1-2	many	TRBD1	TGCAGCGGACAGGGAGGTGAAGGCTACACCTTC	CSGQGGEGYTF
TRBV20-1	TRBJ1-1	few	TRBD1	TGCAGTGCGCCACCGGGACAGGGGAAATTAAACACTGAAGCTTTCTTT	CSAPPGQGKLNTEAFF
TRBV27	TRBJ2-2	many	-	TGTGCCAGCAAGGGACACGACACCGGGGAGCTGTTTTTT	CASKGHDTGELFF
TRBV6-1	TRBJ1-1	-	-	TGTGCCAGCAAGGGGTTTGGGACGGAGGTACCTGAAGCTTTCTTT	CASKGFGTEVPEAFF
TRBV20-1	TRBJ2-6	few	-	TGCAGTGCTAGCCCCTCCGGGACGGACTCTGGGGCCAACGTCCTGACTTTC	CSASPSGTDSGANVLTF
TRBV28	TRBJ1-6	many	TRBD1	TGTGCCAGCAGCATTCCCGGGACAGCCGCCTATAATTCACCCCTCCACTTT	CASSIPGTAAYNSPLHF
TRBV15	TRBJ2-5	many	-	TGTGCCACCAGCAGACAAGAGACCCAGTACTTC	CATSRQETQYF